Sequencing of this TCR beta chain was carried out in a study of OX40 agonist ivuxolimab in advanced cancers. CDR3 size: 15 residues. The germline V gene encodes CDR1 SGHAT and CDR2 FQDESV (reference sequence). V lost 5 bases to trimming and J lost 0 bases, with 11 bases between them. The method was immunoSEQ multiplex PCR; TCRdb's version includes in-frame clones alone and lacks a portion of them. The profile covers tens of thousands of clones, with about 88% appearing a single time and more than 2% taken by the ten largest. Blood draws occurred at baseline, cycle 4 day 1, and cycle 7 day 1. The V and J genes are TRBV11-1 and TRBJ2-1, with D uncertain. The material sequenced was CD4+ or CD8+ T cells sorted from blood, taken in a trial of the OX40 agonist ivuxolimab. This clonotype was obtained from an adult with an advanced solid tumor such as melanoma, head and neck, liver or kidney cancer. The CDR3 region is CASSRRVGSYNEQFF. CDR3 sequence (DNA): TGTGCCAGCAGCCGAAGGGTGGGCTCCTACAATGAGCAGTTCTTC.